The rows below give T cell receptor beta chains drawn from one sample of a study of siplizumab effects on memory and regulatory T cells. Sequencing was performed with immunoSEQ multiplex PCR; in TCRdb, only in-frame clones are kept and a portion is missing. The sample lists fewer than 85,000 clones, about nine tenths seen once, with more than 1.5% in the top ten. The sequencing input was Tregs sorted from blood. The receptors come from a human donor in good health. The CDR3 runs from the conserved cysteine through the conserved F or W. The D gene is left open where the match is weak. Clone size is stated in some rows and not others, as once, few, many or a class when expanded.

. | . | TRBJ2-7 | TRBV5-4 | CASSRNPGASYEQYF | TGTGCCAGCAGCCGAAACCCGGGGGCATCCTACGAGCAGTACTTC
once | . | TRBJ1-5 | TRBV19 | CASSILRGGNQPQHF | TGTGCCAGTAGTATTCTGAGGGGGGGCAATCAGCCCCAGCATTTT
once | . | TRBJ2-2 | TRBV7-6 | CASSLRGSVGELFF | TGTGCCAGCAGCCTAAGGGGGTCGGTCGGGGAGCTGTTTTTT
. | . | TRBJ1-2 | TRBV7-2 | CASSLATNYGYTF | TGTGCCAGCAGCTTAGCGACTAACTATGGCTACACCTTC
once | TRBD2 | TRBJ2-1 | TRBV14 | CASRLAGGPNYNEQFF | TGTGCCAGCAGACTAGCGGGGGGCCCTAATTACAATGAGCAGTTCTTC
. | . | TRBJ2-3 | TRBV5-4 | CASSLGDSTDTQYF | TGTGCCAGCAGCTTGGGGGACTCCACAGATACGCAGTATTTT
. | . | TRBJ2-7 | TRBV5-1 | CASSLAAGPYEQYF | TGCGCCAGCAGCTTGGCTGCAGGGCCCTACGAGCAGTACTTC
. | . | TRBJ2-6 | TRBV5-1 | CASSFSGANVLTF | TGCGCCAGCAGCTTCTCTGGGGCCAACGTCCTGACTTTC
. | TRBD2 | TRBJ2-5 | TRBV4-1 | CASSQGILAGETQYF | TGCGCCAGCAGCCAAGGGATTCTAGCGGGAGAGACCCAGTACTTC
. | . | TRBJ2-5 | TRBV5-1 | CASSRSRDNLPQYF | TGCGCCAGCAGCCGCTCCCGGGACAACCTCCCCCAGTACTTC
. | TRBD1 | TRBJ2-5 | TRBV18 | CASSPLGTVQETQYF | TGTGCCAGCTCACCACTAGGGACAGTACAAGAGACCCAGTACTTC
. | TRBD2 | TRBJ2-5 | TRBV7-7 | CASSLGSGGRQETQYF | TGTGCCAGCAGCTTAGGTAGCGGGGGGAGACAAGAGACCCAGTACTTC
. | TRBD1 | TRBJ1-5 | TRBV30 | CAWTVQGHNQPQHF | TGTGCCTGGACCGTACAGGGGCACAATCAGCCCCAGCATTTT
. | . | TRBJ1-2 | TRBV5-6 | CASSLAGLNYGYTF | TGTGCCAGCAGCTTAGCTGGTTTGAACTATGGCTACACCTTC
. | . | TRBJ2-7 | TRBV5-1 | CASSEPGRQSYEQYF | TGCGCCAGCAGCGAGCCGGGACGCCAATCCTACGAGCAGTACTTC
. | . | TRBJ2-2 | TRBV14 | CASSHHTGELFF | TGTGCCAGCAGCCACCACACCGGGGAGCTGTTTTTT
few | . | TRBJ1-1 | TRBV19 | CASRKADSMNTEAFF | TGTGCCAGTAGGAAAGCGGACAGCATGAACACTGAAGCTTTCTTT
. | . | TRBJ1-2 | TRBV10-3 | CAISEITGNYGYTF | TGTGCCATCAGTGAAATTACTGGAAACTATGGCTACACCTTC
. | TRBD1 | TRBJ1-2 | TRBV27 | CASRGTGALWTYGYTF | TGTGCCAGCAGGGGGACAGGTGCCCTATGGACCTATGGCTACACCTTC
. | . | TRBJ2-7 | TRBV9 | CASSVVGGGEQYF | TGTGCCAGCAGCGTAGTTGGGGGCGGGGAGCAGTACTTC
. | TRBD2 | TRBJ2-2 | TRBV4-3 | CASSPGLAGGRNTGELFF | TGCGCCAGCAGCCCCGGACTAGCGGGGGGGCGTAACACCGGGGAGCTGTTTTTT
few | . | TRBJ1-2 | TRBV2 | CASKGGGYGYTF | TGTGCCAGCAAAGGGGGTGGCTATGGCTACACCTTC
. | TRBD1 | TRBJ2-5 | TRBV4-2 | CASSSVGQQETQYF | TGTGCCAGCAGCTCGGTGGGACAGCAAGAGACCCAGTACTTC
. | TRBD1 | TRBJ2-5 | TRBV11-3 | CASSQGTGGLQETQYF | TGTGCCAGCAGCCAAGGGACAGGGGGCCTCCAAGAGACCCAGTACTTC
. | . | TRBJ1-3 | TRBV9 | CASSQGAWGGNTIYF | TGTGCCAGCAGTCAGGGTGCATGGGGCGGAAACACCATATATTTT
. | . | TRBJ1-5 | TRBV6-6 | CASSYSNGWLQPQHF | TGTGCCAGCAGTTACTCGAACGGGTGGTTACAGCCCCAGCATTTT
. | . | TRBJ2-1 | TRBV12-5 | CASALYNEQFF | TGTGCTAGTGCTCTATACAATGAGCAGTTCTTC
. | . | TRBJ2-3 | TRBV5-1 | CTSTVAGTSTDTQYF | TGCACCAGCACCGTGGCGGGGACGAGCACAGATACGCAGTATTTT
medium-sized | . | TRBJ1-2 | TRBV28 | CASSSRTDTYGYTF | TGTGCCAGCAGTTCCCGGACAGACACTTATGGCTACACCTTC
. | . | TRBJ1-3 | TRBV29-1 | CSAQTVLSGNTIYF | TGCAGCGCCCAGACAGTCCTCTCTGGAAACACCATATATTTT
. | . | TRBJ1-5 | TRBV19 | CASRPGANQPQHF | TGTGCCAGTAGGCCAGGGGCCAATCAGCCCCAGCATTTT
. | TRBD2 | TRBJ2-1 | TRBV30 | CAWSLAGPYNEQFF | TGTGCCTGGAGTTTAGCGGGCCCCTACAATGAGCAGTTCTTC
. | . | TRBJ2-3 | TRBV5-1 | CASRGGQTDTQYF | TGCGCCAGCAGAGGCGGACAAACAGATACGCAGTATTTT
. | TRBD2 | TRBJ2-3 | TRBV19 | CASSIGDYTDTQYF | TGTGCCAGTAGTATAGGGGACTACACAGATACGCAGTATTTT
. | . | TRBJ2-7 | TRBV28 | CASSLWGAFSYGQYF | TGTGCCAGCAGTTTATGGGGGGCCTTTTCCTACGGGCAGTACTTC
. | . | TRBJ2-7 | TRBV6-5 | CASTTGPGEQYF | TGTGCCAGCACCACAGGGCCGGGGGAGCAGTACTTC
. | . | TRBJ1-5 | TRBV4-3 | CASRLYSSNQPQHF | TGCGCCAGCAGACTTTACAGTAGCAATCAGCCCCAGCATTTT
. | TRBD2 | TRBJ2-3 | TRBV5-1 | CASSLAILAGGITDTQYF | TGCGCCAGCAGCTTGGCAATCCTAGCGGGGGGTATTACAGATACGCAGTATTTT
. | . | TRBJ2-1 | TRBV5-1 | CASSLGRQGTYNEQFF | TGCGCCAGCAGCTTAGGGAGGCAGGGGACCTACAATGAGCAGTTCTTC
. | TRBD1 | TRBJ1-5 | TRBV28 | CASSFGGTGSNQPQHF | TGTGCCAGCAGCTTCGGGGGGACAGGGAGCAATCAGCCCCAGCATTTT